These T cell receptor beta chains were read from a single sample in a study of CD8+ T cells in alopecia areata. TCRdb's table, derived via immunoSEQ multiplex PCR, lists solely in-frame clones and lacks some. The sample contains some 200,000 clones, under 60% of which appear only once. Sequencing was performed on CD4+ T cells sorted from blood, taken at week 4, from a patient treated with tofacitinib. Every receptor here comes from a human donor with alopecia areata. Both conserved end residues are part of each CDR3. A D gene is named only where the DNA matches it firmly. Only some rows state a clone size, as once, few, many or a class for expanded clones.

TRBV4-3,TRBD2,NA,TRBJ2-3,CASSQEKLAIDTQYF,TGCGCCAGCAGCCAAGAAAAACTAGCGATCGATACGCAGTATTTT
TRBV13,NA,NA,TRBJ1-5,CASSLVLSLDSNQPQHF,TGTGCCAGCAGCTTAGTTCTCAGCCTAGATAGCAATCAGCCCCAGCATTTT
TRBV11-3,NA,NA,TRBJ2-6,CASSATAGANVLTF,TGTGCCAGCAGCGCTACAGCTGGGGCCAACGTCCTGACTTTC
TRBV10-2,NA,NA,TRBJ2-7,CASRSGPYEQYF,TGCGCCAGCAGATCGGGACCCTACGAGCAGTACTTC
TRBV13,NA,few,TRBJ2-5,CASSLGGMETQYF,TGTGCCAGCAGCTTAGGAGGGATGGAGACCCAGTACTTC
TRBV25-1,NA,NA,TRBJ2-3,CASSAPPGLGTDTQYF,TGTGCCAGCAGTGCACCCCCTGGTTTGGGAACAGATACGCAGTATTTT
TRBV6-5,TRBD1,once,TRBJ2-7,CASSSDRDRAYEQYF,TGTGCCAGCAGTTCGGACCGGGACAGGGCCTACGAGCAGTACTTC
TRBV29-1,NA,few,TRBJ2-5,CSVDGESGQETQYF,TGCAGCGTTGACGGGGAATCGGGCCAAGAGACCCAGTACTTC
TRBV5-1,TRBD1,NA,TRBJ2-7,CASSFRQGSYEQYF,TGCGCCAGCAGCTTTAGACAGGGATCCTACGAGCAGTACTTC
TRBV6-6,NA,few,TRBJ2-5,CASRRDPPETQYF,TGTGCCAGCAGGCGGGACCCTCCAGAGACCCAGTACTTC
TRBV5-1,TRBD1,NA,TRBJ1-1,CASSHQGDTEAFF,TGCGCCAGCAGCCACCAGGGGGACACTGAAGCTTTCTTT
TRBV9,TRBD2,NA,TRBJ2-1,CASSERGGSYNEQFF,TGTGCCAGCAGCGAGCGGGGGGGCTCCTACAATGAGCAGTTCTTC
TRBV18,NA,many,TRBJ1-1,CASSPQMNTEAFF,TGTGCCAGCTCACCACAAATGAACACTGAAGCTTTCTTT
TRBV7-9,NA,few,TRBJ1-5,CASSMMSQPQHF,TGTGCCAGCAGCATGATGAGTCAGCCCCAGCATTTT
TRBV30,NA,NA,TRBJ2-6,CAWSQRRSGASVLTF,TGTGCCTGGAGCCAACGGCGCTCTGGGGCCAGCGTCCTGACTTTC
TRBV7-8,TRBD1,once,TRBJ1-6,CASSLGVGGTANSPLHF,TGTGCCAGCAGCTTAGGGGTAGGGGGCACCGCGAATTCACCCCTCCACTTT
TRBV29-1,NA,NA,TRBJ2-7,CSVESGAYEQYF,TGCAGCGTTGAAAGCGGTGCCTACGAGCAGTACTTC
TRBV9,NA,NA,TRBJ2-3,CASSVAEGTQYF,TGTGCCAGCAGCGTAGCGGAAGGTACGCAGTATTTT
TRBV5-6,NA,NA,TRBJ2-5,CASSLAGTDQETQYF,TGTGCCAGCAGCTTAGCGGGGACAGACCAAGAGACCCAGTACTTC
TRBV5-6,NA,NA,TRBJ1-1,CASSSNSGNTEAFF,TGTGCCAGCAGCTCCAATTCAGGGAACACTGAAGCTTTCTTT
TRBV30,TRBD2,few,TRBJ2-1,CAWRRASGVNNEQFF,TGTGCCTGGAGGAGGGCTAGCGGGGTCAACAATGAGCAGTTCTTC
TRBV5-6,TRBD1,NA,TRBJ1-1,CASSWRQGSTEAFF,TGTGCCAGCAGCTGGAGACAGGGTTCCACTGAAGCTTTCTTT
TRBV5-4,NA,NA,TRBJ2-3,CASSFNSDSTDTQYF,TGTGCCAGCAGCTTTAATTCCGACAGCACAGATACGCAGTATTTT
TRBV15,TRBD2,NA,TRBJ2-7,CATRSRRGEGSYEQYF,TGTGCCACCCGCTCCCGTCGGGGGGAGGGCTCCTACGAGCAGTACTTC
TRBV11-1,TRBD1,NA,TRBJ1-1,CASSLGRGQGSTEAFF,TGTGCCAGCAGCTTAGGACGGGGACAGGGGTCAACTGAAGCTTTCTTT
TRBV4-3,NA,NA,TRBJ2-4,CASSQAARGKNIQYF,TGCGCCAGCAGCCAGGCCGCGAGGGGCAAAAACATTCAGTACTTC
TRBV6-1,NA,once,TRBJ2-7,CASSESSGRKQYF,TGTGCCAGCAGTGAAAGTTCAGGGAGGAAGCAGTACTTC
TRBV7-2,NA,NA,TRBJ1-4,CASSLDIRAELFF,TGTGCCAGCAGCTTAGATATCCGGGCTGAACTGTTTTTT
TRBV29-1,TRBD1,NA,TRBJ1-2,CSVEMTGDYGYTF,TGCAGCGTGGAAATGACAGGGGACTATGGCTACACCTTC
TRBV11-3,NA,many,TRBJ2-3,CASSLAGATDTQYF,TGTGCCAGCAGCTTGGCGGGGGCCACAGATACGCAGTATTTT
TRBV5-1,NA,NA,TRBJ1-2,CASSLALTGYGYTF,TGCGCCAGCAGCTTGGCCCTCACGGGCTATGGCTACACCTTC
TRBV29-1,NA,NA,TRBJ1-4,CSVEALGEDEKLFF,TGCAGCGTTGAAGCCCTCGGCGAAGATGAAAAACTGTTTTTT
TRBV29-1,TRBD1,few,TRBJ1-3,CSVVTGQGAGNTIYF,TGCAGCGTCGTAACCGGACAGGGGGCCGGAAACACCATATATTTT
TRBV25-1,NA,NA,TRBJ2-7,CASSGMYEQYF,TGTGCCAGCAGTGGGATGTACGAGCAGTACTTC
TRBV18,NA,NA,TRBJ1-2,CASSPDTLGHGYTF,TGTGCCAGCTCACCGGACACGTTGGGTCATGGCTACACCTTC
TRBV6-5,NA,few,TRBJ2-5,CASRKAGQETQYF,TGTGCCAGCAGGAAAGCAGGCCAAGAGACCCAGTACTTC
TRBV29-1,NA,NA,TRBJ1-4,CSVQESGVEKLFF,TGCAGCGTTCAGGAGTCGGGAGTTGAAAAACTGTTTTTT
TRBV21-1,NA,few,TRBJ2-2,CASSRRVGTGELFF,TGTGCCAGCAGCCGGAGGGTAGGGACCGGGGAGCTGTTTTTT
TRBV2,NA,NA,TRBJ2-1,CASSVFVSEQFF,TGTGCCAGCAGTGTTTTTGTAAGTGAGCAGTTCTTC
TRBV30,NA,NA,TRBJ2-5,CAWGTRQETQYF,TGTGCCTGGGGGACCCGCCAGGAGACCCAGTACTTC
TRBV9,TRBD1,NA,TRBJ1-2,CASSVAGQGNYGYTF,TGTGCCAGCAGCGTAGCGGGACAGGGGAACTATGGCTACACCTTC
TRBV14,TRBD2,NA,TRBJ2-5,CASSPRLAWAQETQYF,TGTGCCAGCAGCCCTCGACTAGCCTGGGCCCAAGAGACCCAGTACTTC
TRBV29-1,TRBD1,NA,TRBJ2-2,CSVQGQRNTGELFF,TGCAGCGTCCAGGGACAGAGGAACACCGGGGAGCTGTTTTTT
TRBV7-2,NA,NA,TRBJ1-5,CASSLLQGAAQPQHF,TGTGCCAGCAGCTTATTACAGGGAGCCGCTCAGCCCCAGCATTTT
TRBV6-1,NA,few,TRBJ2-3,CASSGGSTSGADTQYF,TGTGCCAGCAGTGGCGGCAGCACGTCGGGAGCAGATACGCAGTATTTT
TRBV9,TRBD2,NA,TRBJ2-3,CASTTGGLTDTQYF,TGTGCCAGCACGACGGGGGGGTTGACAGATACGCAGTATTTT
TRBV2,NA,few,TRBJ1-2,CASSELNPFTGSEGYTF,TGTGCCAGCAGTGAACTTAACCCTTTTACAGGGTCTGAGGGCTACACCTTC
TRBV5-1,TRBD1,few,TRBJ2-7,CASSPKQGVGEQYF,TGCGCCAGCAGCCCGAAACAGGGGGTTGGCGAGCAGTACTTC
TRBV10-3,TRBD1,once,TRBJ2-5,CAISDLGTANQETQYF,TGTGCCATCAGTGACCTTGGGACAGCAAATCAAGAGACCCAGTACTTC